This TCR beta chain was captured in a study of blood T cells in healthy people across ages. Study in general: When template switching was applied, about one barcoded beta molecule was captured per two T cells.

Concerning this clonotype itself: Antigen: not known.

Next came a second PCR, run for roughly 6 to 11 cycles, which used a sample-barcoded 5' primer along with a J-beta primer mix. MiXCR, run by TCRdb on the 5' RACE reads, gives a single entry per CDR3 protein. The sample carries about 1.8 million distinct CDR3 sequences, roughly 52% recorded once. Each individual donor underwent a draw of approximately 10 milliliters of peripheral blood. Whole-study findings and limits: The lack of PBMC sorting stopped any conclusive naive versus antigen-experienced comparison.

CDR3 size: 15 residues. The V end lost 7 bases, the J end lost 0 bases, and 15 bases lay between the germline ends. CDR1 is SGDLS and CDR2 is YYNGEE in the germline V gene. The chain joins TRBV9 to TRBJ2-3; tentatively, D is TRBD1 or TRBD2 (6 bases each). The receptor was derived from a woman aged 40-49 years in good health. The sample taken for sequencing was blood. This CDR3 is CASGGPAASTDTQYF. The CDR3 DNA is TGTGCCAGCGGGGGGCCGGCGGCGAGCACAGATACGCAGTATTTT.